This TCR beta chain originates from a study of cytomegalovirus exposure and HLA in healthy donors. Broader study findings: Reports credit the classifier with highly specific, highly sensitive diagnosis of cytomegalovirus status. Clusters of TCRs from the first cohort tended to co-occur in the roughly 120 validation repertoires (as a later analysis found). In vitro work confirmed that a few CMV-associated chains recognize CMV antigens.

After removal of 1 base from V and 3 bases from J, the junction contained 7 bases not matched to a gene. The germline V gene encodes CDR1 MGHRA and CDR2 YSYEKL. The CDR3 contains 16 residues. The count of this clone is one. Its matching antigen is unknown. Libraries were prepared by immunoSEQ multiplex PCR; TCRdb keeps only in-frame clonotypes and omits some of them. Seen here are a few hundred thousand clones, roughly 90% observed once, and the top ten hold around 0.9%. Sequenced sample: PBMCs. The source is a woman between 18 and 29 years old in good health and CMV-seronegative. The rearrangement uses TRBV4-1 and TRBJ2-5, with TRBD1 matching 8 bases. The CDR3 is CASSQVGQARKETQYF. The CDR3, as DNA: TGCGCCAGCAGCCAAGTGGGACAGGCCCGTAAAGAGACCCAGTACTTC.